This entry concerns a single TCR beta chain. The CDR3 is 13 amino acids. The germline CDR1 and CDR2 sequences are MDHEN and SYDVKM. The V end lost 3 bases, the J end lost 0 bases, and 5 bases lay between the germline ends. This sample is drawn from a study of early T cells in non-severe SARS-CoV-2 infection. TCRdb processed the 5' RACE reads anew with MiXCR; each CDR3 protein has one entry. The data contain approximately 84,000 distinct CDR3 sequences, roughly 13% of them singletons. The chain uses TRBV28 and TRBJ2-5; D ambiguous. Sequencing was done on a sample of whole blood. This clonotype was obtained from an adult who was a healthcare worker with PCR-confirmed SARS-CoV-2 infection or an uninfected control (not recorded which). CDR3 residues: CASSFRYQETQYF. DNA for the CDR3: TGTGCCAGCAGTTTCCGGTACCAAGAGACCCAGTACTTC.